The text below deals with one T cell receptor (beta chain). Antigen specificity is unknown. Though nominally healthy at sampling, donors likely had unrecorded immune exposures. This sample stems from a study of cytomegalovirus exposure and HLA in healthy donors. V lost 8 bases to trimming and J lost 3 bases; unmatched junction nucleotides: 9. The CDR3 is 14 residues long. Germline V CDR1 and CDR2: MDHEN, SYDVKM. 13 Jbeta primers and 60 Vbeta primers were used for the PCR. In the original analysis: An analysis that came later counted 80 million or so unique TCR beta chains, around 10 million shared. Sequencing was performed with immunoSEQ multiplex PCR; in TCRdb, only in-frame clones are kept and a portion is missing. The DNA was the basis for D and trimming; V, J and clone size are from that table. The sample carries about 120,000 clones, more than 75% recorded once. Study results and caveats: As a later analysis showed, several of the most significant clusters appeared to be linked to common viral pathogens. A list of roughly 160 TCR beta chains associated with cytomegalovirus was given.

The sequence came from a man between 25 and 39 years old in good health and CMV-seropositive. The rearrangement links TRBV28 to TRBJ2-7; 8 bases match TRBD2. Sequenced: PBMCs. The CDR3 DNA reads TGTGCCAGCTTTAACGGGGGGGACTTCTACGAGCAGTACTTC. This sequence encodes CASFNGGDFYEQYF.